The clone carrying this T cell receptor (beta chain) was seen at least ten times. Its antigen remains unidentified. This CDR3 is 16 amino acids long. Per the germline V gene, CDR1 is SEHNR and CDR2 is FQNEAQ (reference sequence). The trim removed 0 bases at V and 5 bases at J, leaving 7 bases unmatched. These data are taken from a study of T cells after yellow fever vaccination. Study results and limitations: FACS-sorted repertoires could contain abundant clonotypes contaminating from the bulk population. Subsequent booster samples again held most clones from primary vaccination (just under 98% CD4, 85% to 90% CD8).

TCRdb independently ran MiXCR on the 5' RACE reads; one entry per CDR3 protein. The table records some 160,000 distinct CDR3 sequences, roughly 8.8% of them present only once. This TCR was recovered from a young man who received the YFV17D yellow fever vaccine. This specimen was CD8+ T cells sorted from PBMCs, taken 45 days after the yellow fever booster vaccination. V gene TRBV7-9 combines with J gene TRBJ1-5, with 7 positions matching TRBD1. The CDR3 DNA reads as TGTGCCAGCAGCTTAGCCCGACCAGGGGGGCATCAGCCCCAGCATTTT. As protein: CASSLARPGGHQPQHF.